The clone carrying this T cell receptor beta chain came up a few times. This entry is derived from a study of blood T cell repertoires in COVID-19. In germline, CDR1 is SQVTM, CDR2 ANQGSEA. CDR3 size: 13 residues. The V gene lost 2 bases and the J gene lost 1 base, with 8 bases spanning the gap. Only in-frame clones appear in the TCRdb table, and some are missing; sequencing was by immunoSEQ multiplex PCR. The sample consists of 200,000 to 300,000 clones, around 84% of them appearing once. This sequence was found in a man aged 55 to 70 with acute or convalescent COVID-19. The chain has TRBV29-1 and TRBJ1-1; D unresolved. Material for sequencing was peripheral blood. The CDR3 region is CSVEQAENTEAFF. In DNA, the CDR3 is TGCAGCGTTGAACAGGCAGAGAACACTGAAGCTTTCTTT.